The clone carrying this T cell receptor beta chain was seen only a few times. The antigen is not known. Through a sample-barcoded 5' primer and a J-beta primer mix, a second PCR was run for roughly 6 to 12 cycles. Every sample gave at least 2.5 million paired-end reads containing CDR3. TCRdb independently ran MiXCR on the 5' RACE reads; one entry per CDR3 protein. The top ten hold 7% to 9% of the sample, which has about 1.7 million distinct CDR3 sequences, roughly 27% seen once. This sample was included in a study of blood T cells in healthy people across ages. The study's findings and limits: Both naive CD4+ cell counts and diversity were greater in long-lived donors than in aged donors. With age, beta diversity per million T cells declined roughly linearly, significantly by 40.

The CDR3 totals 14 residues. V lost 3 bases, J lost 7 bases, and 16 bases lay in between. Looked up from germline, CDR1 is GTSNPN and CDR2 is SVGIG (reference sequence). Each sample yielded at least 5.5 micrograms of PBMC total RNA. The gene calls are TRBV30 and TRBJ1-5, with TRBD1 as a possible D gene (6 bases). The sequence was collected from a woman aged 25 to 39 in good health. Sequences were obtained from blood. CDR3 protein: CAWSAGGALQPQHF. In nucleotides, the CDR3 is TGTGCCTGGAGCGCGGGGGGGGCCCTCCAGCCCCAGCATTTT.